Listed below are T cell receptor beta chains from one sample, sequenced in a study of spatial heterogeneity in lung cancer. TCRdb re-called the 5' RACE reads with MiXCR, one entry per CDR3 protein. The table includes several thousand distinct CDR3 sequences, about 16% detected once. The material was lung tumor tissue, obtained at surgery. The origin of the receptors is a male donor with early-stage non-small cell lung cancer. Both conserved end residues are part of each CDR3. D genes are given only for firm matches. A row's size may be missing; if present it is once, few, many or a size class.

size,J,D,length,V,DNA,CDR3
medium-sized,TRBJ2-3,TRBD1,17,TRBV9,TGTGCCAGCAGCGTAGGAAGTCGGACAGGGGGCACAGATACGCAGTATTTT,CASSVGSRTGGTDTQYF
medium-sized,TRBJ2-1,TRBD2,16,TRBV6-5,TGTGCCAGCAGTTACGCTATCCTAGCGGGACCGGGTGAGCAGTTCTTC,CASSYAILAGPGEQFF
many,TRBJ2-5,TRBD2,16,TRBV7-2,TGTGCCAGCAGCTTAGGCGTGACTAGCGGGGGGGAGACCCAGTACTTC,CASSLGVTSGGETQYF
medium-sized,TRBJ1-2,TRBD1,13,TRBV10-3,TGTGCCATCAGCTGGACAGGGGAGGACGGCTACACCTTC,CAISWTGEDGYTF
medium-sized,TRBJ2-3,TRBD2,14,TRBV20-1,TGCAGTGCTCATTCGGGACTAACCACAGATACGCAGTATTTT,CSAHSGLTTDTQYF
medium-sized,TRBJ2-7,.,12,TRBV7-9,TGTGCCAGCAGCCCCCTCGGGGGCGAGCAGTACTTC,CASSPLGGEQYF
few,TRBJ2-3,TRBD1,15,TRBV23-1,TGCGCCAGCAGCCAGAGGACAGGGAGCACAGATACGCAGTATTTT,CASSQRTGSTDTQYF
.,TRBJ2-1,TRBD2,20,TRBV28,TGTGCCAGCAGTTTAGCGAGACAGAGCAAGCGGGAGGTACTATACAATGAGCAGTTCTTC,CASSLARQSKREVLYNEQFF
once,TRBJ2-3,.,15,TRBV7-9,TGTGCCAGCAGCTTAGCTGTGGGGAGCACAGATACGCAGTATTTT,CASSLAVGSTDTQYF
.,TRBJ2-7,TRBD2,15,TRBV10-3,TGTGCCATCAGTCGGCCTAGCGGTTTAACCTACGAGCAGTACTTC,CAISRPSGLTYEQYF
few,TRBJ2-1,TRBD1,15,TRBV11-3,TGTGCCAGCAGCTTAGTCGGCGGCCAGGGGGATGAGCAGTTCTTC,CASSLVGGQGDEQFF
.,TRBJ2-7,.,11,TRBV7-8,TGTGCCAGCAGCTTCTCCGGCGAGCAGTACTTC,CASSFSGEQYF
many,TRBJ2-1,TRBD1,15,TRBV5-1,TGCGCCAGCAGCTTGGGAAACAGGGGGGTAAATGAGCAGTTCTTC,CASSLGNRGVNEQFF
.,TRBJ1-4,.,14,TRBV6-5,TGTGCCAGCAGTTATCTAGAACGGGGTGAAAAACTGTTTTTT,CASSYLERGEKLFF
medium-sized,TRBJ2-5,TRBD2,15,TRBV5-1,TGCGCCAGCAGCTCTCCGGGACTAGCGGTAGAGACCCAGTACTTC,CASSSPGLAVETQYF
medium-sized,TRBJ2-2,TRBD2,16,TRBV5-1,TGCGCCAGCAGCATAATAGCGGGAGGGCCCTCCGGGGAGCTGTTTTTT,CASSIIAGGPSGELFF
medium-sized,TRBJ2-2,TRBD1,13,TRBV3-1,TGTGCCAGCAACAGGGGGAACACCGGGGAGCTGTTTTTT,CASNRGNTGELFF
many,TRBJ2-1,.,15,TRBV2,TGTGCCAGCACCGAGGGGCTTGTGACCTACAATGAGCAGTTCTTC,CASTEGLVTYNEQFF
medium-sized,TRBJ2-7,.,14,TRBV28,TGTGCCAGCAGTCCACCGGGACCATCCTACGAGCAGTACTTC,CASSPPGPSYEQYF
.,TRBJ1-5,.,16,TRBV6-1,TGTGCCAGCAGTGGCGAAGGGTTGTTTTCCAATCAGCCCCAGCATTTT,CASSGEGLFSNQPQHF
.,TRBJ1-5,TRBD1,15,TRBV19,TGTGCCAGTAGTGGGGGACAGGATAGCAATCAGCCCCAGCATTTT,CASSGGQDSNQPQHF
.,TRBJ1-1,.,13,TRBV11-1,TGTGCCAGCAGCTTAGAGATGAACACTGAAGCTTTCTTT,CASSLEMNTEAFF
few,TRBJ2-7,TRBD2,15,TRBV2,TGTGCCAGCAGTGGCCCTTCAGCGGGGACCTACGAGCAGTACTTC,CASSGPSAGTYEQYF
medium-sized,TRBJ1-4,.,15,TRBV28,TGTGCCAGCAGTTTATTAGCCCAAATCCATGAAAAACTGTTTTTT,CASSLLAQIHEKLFF
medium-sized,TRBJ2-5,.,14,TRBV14,TGTGCCAGCAGCCTGCGGGACTACCAAGAGACCCAGTACTTC,CASSLRDYQETQYF
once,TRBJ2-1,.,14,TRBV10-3,TGTGCCATCAGTGAGTCGAGGCCGGTTAATGAGCAGTTCTTC,CAISESRPVNEQFF
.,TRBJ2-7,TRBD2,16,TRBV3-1,TGTGCCAGCAGCCGCCTTTCGCGGACTAGCTCCTACGAGCAGTACTTC,CASSRLSRTSSYEQYF
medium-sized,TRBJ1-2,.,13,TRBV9,TGTGCCAGCAGCTCCCAGGCTTTCTATGGCTACACCTTC,CASSSQAFYGYTF
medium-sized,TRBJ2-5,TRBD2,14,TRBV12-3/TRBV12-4,TGTGCCAGCAGCCTCTCGGGGGGGCGAGAGACCCAGTACTTC,CASSLSGGRETQYF
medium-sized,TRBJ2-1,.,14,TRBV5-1,TGCGCCAGCAGTCCAGGACAGGAGGGGAATGAGCAGTTCTTC,CASSPGQEGNEQFF
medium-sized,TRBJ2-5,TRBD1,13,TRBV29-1,TGCAGCGTCGTCCGGGACAGCCAAGAGACCCAGTACTTC,CSVVRDSQETQYF
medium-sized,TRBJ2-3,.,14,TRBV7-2,TGTGCCAGCAGCTCCGGGACTTCCCTCTATACGCAGTATTTT,CASSSGTSLYTQYF
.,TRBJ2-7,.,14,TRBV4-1,TGCGCCAGCAGCGAGTACTATGGGTCCTACGAGCAGTACTTC,CASSEYYGSYEQYF
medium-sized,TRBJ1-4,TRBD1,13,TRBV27,TGTGCCACCCGACAGGGAACTAATGAAAAACTGTTTTTT,CATRQGTNEKLFF
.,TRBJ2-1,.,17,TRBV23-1,TGCGCCAGCAGCGATTGGGGGACCCCCCTTGACCCCCATGAGCAGTTCTTC,CASSDWGTPLDPHEQFF
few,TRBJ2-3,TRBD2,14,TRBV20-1,TGCAGTGGAAGGAGCGGGGGGACCACAGATACGCAGTATTTT,CSGRSGGTTDTQYF
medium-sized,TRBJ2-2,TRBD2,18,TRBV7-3,TGTGCCAGCAGCCAAGGGACTAGCGGGAGTCAAGTCACCGGGGAGCTGTTTTTT,CASSQGTSGSQVTGELFF
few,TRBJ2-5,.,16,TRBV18,TGTGCCAGCTCACCTATGACTAGAAGAGGGGGAGAGACCCAGTACTTC,CASSPMTRRGGETQYF
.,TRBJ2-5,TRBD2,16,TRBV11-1,TGTGCCAGCAGCCTTAGGACTAGCAGAAACCAAGAGACCCAGTACTTC,CASSLRTSRNQETQYF
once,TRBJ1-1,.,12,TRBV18,TGTGCCAGCTCAAACAGGGAGACTGAAGCTTTCTTT,CASSNRETEAFF
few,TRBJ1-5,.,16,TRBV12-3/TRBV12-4,TGTGCCAGCACCTCTCGGGGGGCATATAGCAATCAGCCCCAGCATTTT,CASTSRGAYSNQPQHF
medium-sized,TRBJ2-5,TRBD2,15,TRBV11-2,TGTGCCAGCAGCTGGGAGACTAGCGGCCAAGAGACCCAGTACTTC,CASSWETSGQETQYF